These 18 T cell receptor beta chains were sequenced from one sample in a study of blood T cell repertoires in COVID-19. Generated by immunoSEQ multiplex PCR, the TCRdb table keeps only in-frame clones and is missing some. The table has about 100,000 clones, around 92% seen once; the top ten hold 4.5% to 6%. Sequencing input: peripheral blood. All receptors come from a man in his fifties with active COVID-19.

This chain uses TRBV28 with TRBJ2-7, with a possible D match to TRBD1 (6 bases). Trimming cost V 2 bases and J 3 bases, with 11 bases left between them. Germline CDR1 and CDR2: MDHEN and SYDVKM. The CDR3 is 14 amino acids. For the CDR3, the DNA is TGTGCCAGCAGTTTAGGACAGACGGTCTACGAGCAGTACTTC. Amino acid sequence: CASSLGQTVYEQYF.

The V and J genes are TRBV18 and TRBJ1-3; D remains unclear. This CDR3 has 16 amino acids. Germline CDR1 KGHSH, CDR2 LQKENI. Trimming pared 2 bases from V and 0 bases from J, leaving 11 bases between. The DNA for the CDR3 is TGTGCCAGCTCACCAGAACAGATTTACTCTGGAAACACCATATATTTT. Translated: CASSPEQIYSGNTIYF.

In nucleotides, the CDR3 is TGTGCCAGCAGTTTATTAAGGACAGGTTATGGAAACACCATATATTTT. Protein: CASSLLRTGYGNTIYF. The J gene is TRBJ1-3, the V gene TRBV28; the match to TRBD1 covers 7 bases. Germline lookup yields CDR1 MDHEN and CDR2 SYDVKM. The CDR3 totals 16 residues. V lost 1 base to trimming and J lost 3 bases; unmatched junction nucleotides: 6.

This chain connects TRBV6-5 to TRBJ2-4; D gene unclear. V was clipped by 2 bases and J by 5 bases, with 16 bases between them. The CDR3 runs to 16 residues. Germline lookup yields CDR1 MNHEY and CDR2 SVGAGI. The CDR3 DNA reads as TGTGCCAGCAGTTACCCGGCCACCCGACATCAAAACATTCAGTACTTC. Its translation: CASSYPATRHQNIQYF.

The rearrangement links TRBV11-2 to TRBJ1-1; D is unclear. The CDR3 runs 11 residues. CDR1 and CDR2 from the germline V gene are SGHAT and FQNNGV. The germline V and J ends were trimmed by 2 bases and 11 bases, with 9 bases remaining between them. The CDR3 region is CASSLREEAFF. CDR3 DNA sequence: TGTGCCAGCAGCTTAAGGGAGGAGGCTTTCTTT.

J is TRBJ1-2 and V is TRBV3-1 (or the pseudogene TRBV3-2), with 8 positions matching TRBD1. After removal of 5 bases from V and 7 bases from J, the junction contained 6 bases not matched to a gene. There are 13 residues in the CDR3. CDR1 LGHDT and CDR2 YNNKEL come from the germline V gene (reference sequence). The CDR3 is CASSFQGAAGYTF. The CDR3 DNA reads TGTGCCAGCAGCTTTCAGGGGGCGGCTGGCTACACCTTC.

V is TRBV19 and J is TRBJ1-5; D call uncertain. Trimming took 4 bases from V and 7 from J, leaving 11 bases between them. Germline V gene data show CDR1 as LNHDA and CDR2 as SQIVND (reference sequence). This CDR3 is 13 amino acids long. The CDR3 loop reads CASSKEGAQPQHF. The CDR3 nucleotides read TGTGCCAGTAGTAAAGAGGGCGCACAGCCCCAGCATTTT.

The gene calls are TRBV28 and TRBJ2-7, with D uncertain. Germline CDR1 and CDR2: MDHEN and SYDVKM. Trimming cost V 1 base and J 0 bases, with 10 bases left between them. This CDR3 region has 15 residues. This CDR3 reads CASSLSGPRSYEQYF. The CDR3 coding sequence is TGTGCCAGCAGTTTATCCGGTCCTCGCTCCTACGAGCAGTACTTC.

The gene calls are TRBV14 and TRBJ1-2, with D possibly TRBD1 on 5 matching bases. V was trimmed by 3 bases and J by 4 bases, leaving 21 bases between them. Germline CDR1 is SGHDN and CDR2 is FVKESK. The length of the CDR3 is 17 residues. CDR3 sequence (DNA): TGTGCCAGCAGCCAGAGGATCGGGGGGAGGAAATTCTATGGCTACACCTTC. Translation: CASSQRIGGRKFYGYTF.

V and J are TRBV6-1 and TRBJ2-3; 12 nucleotides match TRBD2. This CDR3 has 16 amino acids. With 1 base clipped from V and 5 bases from J, the junction kept 4 bases outside the gene matches. CDR1 and CDR2 from the germline V gene are MNHNS and SASEGT. The CDR3: CASSEGLAGVQDTQYF. The CDR3 DNA reads as TGTGCCAGCAGTGAAGGACTAGCGGGAGTCCAAGATACGCAGTATTTT.

CDR3 nucleotide sequence: TGTGCCAGCAGTGTGACTAGCGGGAGGGCAAGTGAGACCCAGTACTTC. Residues: CASSVTSGRASETQYF. V is TRBV2 and J is TRBJ2-5; 14 bases match TRBD2. Germline assignment: CDR1 SNHLY and CDR2 FYNNEI. V lost 4 bases, J lost 5 bases, and 6 bases stayed unmatched. The CDR3 is 16 residues long.

This chain connects TRBV2 to TRBJ2-2; 8 bases are shared with TRBD2. Per germline, CDR1 SNHLY and CDR2 FYNNEI. V shed 8 bases, J shed 2 bases, and the junction held 4 bases outside the gene matches. The CDR3 totals 14 residues. The CDR3 sequence is CASASGYNTGELFF. The CDR3 region has the DNA TGTGCCAGCGCTAGCGGGTATAACACCGGGGAGCTGTTTTTT.

V gene TRBV25-1 combines with J gene TRBJ2-7; D remains unclear. This CDR3 is 14 amino acids long. The germline V gene has CDR1 MGHDK and CDR2 SYGVNS. V was pared by 3 bases and J by 0 bases, with 9 bases between. CDR3: CASSDHLGSYEQYF. CDR3 nucleotide sequence: TGTGCCAGCAGTGATCATCTAGGCTCCTACGAGCAGTACTTC.

The J gene is TRBJ2-1, the V gene TRBV7-2; 10 bases are shared with TRBD2. This CDR3 has 15 amino acids. The trim removed 1 base at V and 10 bases at J, leaving 7 bases unmatched. Germline V gives CDR1 SGHTA, CDR2 FQGNSA. The CDR3 sequence: CASSLGGGLAAEQFF. The CDR3 nucleotides read TGTGCCAGCAGCTTAGGGGGCGGACTAGCGGCCGAGCAGTTCTTC.

On this clone itself: Distinct nucleotide sequences in the sample also encode this CDR3. The J gene is TRBJ1-4, the V gene TRBV19; perhaps TRBD1 as D (6 bases). The CDR3 extends over 15 amino acids. Germline V CDR1 and CDR2: LNHDA, SQIVND (reference sequence). Trimming shortened V by 3 bases and J by 7 bases, and 15 bases separated the two germline ends. Here the CDR3 DNA reads TGTGCCAGTAGTATGGCCTCAATAGGGGGTGAAAAACTGTTTTTT. Amino acid sequence: CASSMASIGGEKLFF.

This clone was recorded a few times. The chain is built from TRBV28 and TRBJ2-1, with TRBD1 matching 8 bases. CDR1 and CDR2 (germline): MDHEN, SYDVKM. The J segment lost 4 bases and the V segment lost 10 bases, leaving 12 bases of the junction unmatched. There are 15 residues in the CDR3. The CDR3 region has the DNA TGTGCCACCAGGGCCGGGACAGGTATATACAATGAGCAGTTCTTC. It is translated as CATRAGTGIYNEQFF. The complete variable domain, with remaining parts taken from reference TRBV28 and TRBJ2-1, reads DVKVTQSSRYLVKRTGEKVFLECVQDMDHENMFWYRQDPGLGLRLIYFSYDVKMKEKGDIPEGYSVSREKKERFSLILESASTNQTSMYLCATRAGTGIYNEQFFGPGTRLTVL.

The J gene is TRBJ1-2, the V gene TRBV4-1; 10 bases are a match to TRBD1. The ends lost 0 bases at V and 5 bases at J; junction bases unmatched: 3. The germline gives CDR1 MGHRA, CDR2 YSYEKL. The CDR3 contains 15 residues. The CDR3 is CASSQDRDRGYGYTF. The CDR3, as DNA: TGCGCCAGCAGCCAAGACCGGGACAGGGGTTATGGCTACACCTTC.

This chain joins TRBV28 and TRBJ2-7, with 10 bases fitting TRBD1. Germline-derived CDR1 and CDR2 are MDHEN and SYDVKM. V dropped 5 bases and J dropped 7; count of bases not matched to a gene: 5. This CDR3 contains 13 residues. The CDR3 coding sequence is TGTGCCAGCAGTGGACAGGGGGAGAGGGAGCAGTACTTC. It is translated as CASSGQGEREQYF.